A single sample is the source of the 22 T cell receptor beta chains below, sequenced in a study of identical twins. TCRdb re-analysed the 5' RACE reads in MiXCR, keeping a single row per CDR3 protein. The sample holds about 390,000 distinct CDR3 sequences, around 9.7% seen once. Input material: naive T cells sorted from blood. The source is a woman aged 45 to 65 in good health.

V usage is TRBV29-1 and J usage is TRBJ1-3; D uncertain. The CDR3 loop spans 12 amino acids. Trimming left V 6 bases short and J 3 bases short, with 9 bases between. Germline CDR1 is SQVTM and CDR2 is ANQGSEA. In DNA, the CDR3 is TGCAGCGTCCAACTCGTTGGAAACACCATATATTTT. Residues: CSVQLVGNTIYF.

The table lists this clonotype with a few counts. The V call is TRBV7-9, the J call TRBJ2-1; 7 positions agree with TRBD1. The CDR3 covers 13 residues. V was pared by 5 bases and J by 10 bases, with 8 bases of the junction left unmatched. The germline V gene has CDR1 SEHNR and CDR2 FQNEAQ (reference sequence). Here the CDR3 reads CASSRPDRKEQFF. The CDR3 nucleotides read TGTGCCAGCAGCCGACCGGACAGGAAAGAGCAGTTCTTC. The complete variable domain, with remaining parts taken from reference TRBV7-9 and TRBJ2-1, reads DTGVSQNPRHKITKRGQNVTFRCDPISEHNRLYWYRQTLGQGPEFLTYFQNEAQLEKSRLLSDRFSAERPKGSFSTLEIQRTEQGDSAMYLCASSRPDRKEQFFGPGTRLTVL.

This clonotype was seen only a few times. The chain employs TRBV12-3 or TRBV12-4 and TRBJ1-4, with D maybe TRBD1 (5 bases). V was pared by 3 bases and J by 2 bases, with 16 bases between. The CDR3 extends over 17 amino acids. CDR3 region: CASSFLGASGTNEKLFF. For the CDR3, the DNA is TGTGCCAGCAGTTTTCTAGGGGCATCGGGGACTAATGAAAAACTGTTTTTT.

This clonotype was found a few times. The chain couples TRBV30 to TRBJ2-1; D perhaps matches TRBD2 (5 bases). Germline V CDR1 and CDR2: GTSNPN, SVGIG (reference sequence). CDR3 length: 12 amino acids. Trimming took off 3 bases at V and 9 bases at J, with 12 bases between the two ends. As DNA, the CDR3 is TGTGCCTGGAGAGATACGGCGGGTGAGCAGTTCTTC. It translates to CAWRDTAGEQFF. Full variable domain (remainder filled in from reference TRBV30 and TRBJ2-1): SQTIHQWPATLVQPVGSPLSLECTVEGTSNPNLYWYRQAAGRGLQLLFYSVGIGQISSEVPQNLSASRPQDRQFILSSKKLLLSDSGFYLCAWRDTAGEQFFGPGTRLTVL.

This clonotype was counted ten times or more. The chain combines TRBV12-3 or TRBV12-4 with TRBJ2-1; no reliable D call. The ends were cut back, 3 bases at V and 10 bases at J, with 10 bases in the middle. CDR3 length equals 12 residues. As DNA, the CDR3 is TGTGCCAGCAGTTTCAAGCGCTCCGAGCAGTTCTTC. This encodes CASSFKRSEQFF.

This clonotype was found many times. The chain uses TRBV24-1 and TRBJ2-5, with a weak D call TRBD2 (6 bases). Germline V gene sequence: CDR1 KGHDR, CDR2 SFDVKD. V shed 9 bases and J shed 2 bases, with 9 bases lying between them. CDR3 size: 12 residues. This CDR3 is CATGDFQETQYF. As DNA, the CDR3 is TGTGCCACCGGGGACTTTCAAGAGACCCAGTACTTC.

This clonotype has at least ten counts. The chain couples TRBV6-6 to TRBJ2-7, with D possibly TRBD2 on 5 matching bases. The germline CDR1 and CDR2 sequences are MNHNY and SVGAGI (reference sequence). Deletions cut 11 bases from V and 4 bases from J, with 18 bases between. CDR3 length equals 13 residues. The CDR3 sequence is CASTVALVYEQYF. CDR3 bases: TGTGCCTCGACCGTAGCGCTAGTGTACGAGCAGTACTTC.

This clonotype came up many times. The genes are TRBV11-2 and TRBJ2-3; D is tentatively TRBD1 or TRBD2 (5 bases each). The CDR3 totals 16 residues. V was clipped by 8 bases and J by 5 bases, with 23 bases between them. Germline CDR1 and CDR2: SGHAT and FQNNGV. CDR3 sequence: CASALRGASRGDTQYF. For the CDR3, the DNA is TGTGCCAGCGCTTTACGAGGGGCGTCTCGGGGAGATACGCAGTATTTT. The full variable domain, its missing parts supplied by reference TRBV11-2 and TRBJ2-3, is EAGVAQSPRYKIIEKRQSVAFWCNPISGHATLYWYQQILGQGPKLLIQFQNNGVVDDSQLPKDRFSAERLKGVDSTLKIQPAKLEDSAVYLCASALRGASRGDTQYFGPGTRLTVL.

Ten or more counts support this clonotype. The DNA for the CDR3 is TGTGCTAGTGGTTTGGACATGGGACAGGACACCGGGGAGCTGTTTTTT. This translates into CASGLDMGQDTGELFF. This chain connects TRBV12-5 to TRBJ2-2, with TRBD1 matching 8 bases. The V gene's germline CDR1 is LGHNT and CDR2 FRNRAP. V dropped 1 base and J dropped 3; count of bases not matched to a gene: 4. The CDR3 contains 16 residues.

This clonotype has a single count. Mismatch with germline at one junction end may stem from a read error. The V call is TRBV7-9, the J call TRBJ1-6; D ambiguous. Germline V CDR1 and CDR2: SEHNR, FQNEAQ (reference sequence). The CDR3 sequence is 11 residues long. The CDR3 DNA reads TGTGCCAGCAGCTCGACCGGGCCCCTCCACTTC. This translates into CASSSTGPLHF.

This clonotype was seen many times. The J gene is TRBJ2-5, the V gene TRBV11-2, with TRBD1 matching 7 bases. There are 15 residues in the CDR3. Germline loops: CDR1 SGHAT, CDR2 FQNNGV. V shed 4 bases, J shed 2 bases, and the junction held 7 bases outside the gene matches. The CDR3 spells CASSSPRTGQETQYF. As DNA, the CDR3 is TGTGCCAGCAGCTCCCCGAGGACAGGTCAAGAGACCCAGTACTTC.

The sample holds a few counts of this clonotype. The CDR3 nucleotides are TGTGCCAGCAGCTCTCTACTACTTACGCAGTATTTT. It is translated as CASSSLLLTQYF. The V gene is TRBV11-2, the J gene TRBJ2-3; D remains ambiguous. The CDR3 is made up of 12 amino acids. The germline V gene has CDR1 SGHAT and CDR2 FQNNGV. Trimming removed 4 bases at V and 8 bases at J, with 10 bases between.

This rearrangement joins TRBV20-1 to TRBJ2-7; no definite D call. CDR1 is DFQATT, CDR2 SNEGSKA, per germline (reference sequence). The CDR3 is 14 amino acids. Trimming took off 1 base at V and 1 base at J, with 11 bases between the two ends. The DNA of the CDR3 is TGCAGTGCTAGAGGCAGCTCCTTTTCCTACGAGCAGTACTTC. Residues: CSARGSSFSYEQYF.

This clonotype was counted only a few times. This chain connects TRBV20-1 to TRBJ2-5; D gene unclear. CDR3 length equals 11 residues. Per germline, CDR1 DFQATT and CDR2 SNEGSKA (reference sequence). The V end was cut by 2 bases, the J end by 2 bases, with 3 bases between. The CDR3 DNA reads TGCAGTGCTAGAAGTCAAGAGACCCAGTACTTC. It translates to CSARSQETQYF.

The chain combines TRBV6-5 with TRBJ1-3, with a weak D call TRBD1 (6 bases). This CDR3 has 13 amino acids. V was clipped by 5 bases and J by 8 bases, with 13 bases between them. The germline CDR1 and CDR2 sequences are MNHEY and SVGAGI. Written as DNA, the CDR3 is TGTGCCAGCAGTGAACAGGGAGGGTACACCATATATTTT. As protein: CASSEQGGYTIYF.

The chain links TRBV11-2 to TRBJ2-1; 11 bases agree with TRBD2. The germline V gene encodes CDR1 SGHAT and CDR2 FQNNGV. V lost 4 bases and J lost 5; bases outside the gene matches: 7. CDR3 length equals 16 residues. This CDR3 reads CASSWGSGRVHNEQFF. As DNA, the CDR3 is TGTGCCAGCAGCTGGGGTAGCGGGAGGGTGCACAATGAGCAGTTCTTC.

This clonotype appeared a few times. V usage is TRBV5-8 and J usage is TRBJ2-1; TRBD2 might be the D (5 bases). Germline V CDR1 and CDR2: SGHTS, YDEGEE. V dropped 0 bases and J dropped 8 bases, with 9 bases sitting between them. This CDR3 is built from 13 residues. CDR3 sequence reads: CASSLVGSHEQFF. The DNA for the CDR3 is TGTGCCAGCAGCTTGGTAGGGAGCCATGAGCAGTTCTTC.

Written as DNA, the CDR3 is TGTGCCAGCAGCCTGCGACCGGAGGGGGTCACTGAGACCCAGTACTTC. Amino acids: CASSLRPEGVTETQYF. The chain recombines TRBV5-5 with TRBJ2-5; D is perhaps TRBD1 or TRBD2 (6 bases each). V was trimmed by 4 bases and J by 5 bases, leaving 21 bases between them. Germline V gene lookup returns CDR1 SGHKS and CDR2 YYEKEE (reference sequence). The CDR3 length is 16 residues.

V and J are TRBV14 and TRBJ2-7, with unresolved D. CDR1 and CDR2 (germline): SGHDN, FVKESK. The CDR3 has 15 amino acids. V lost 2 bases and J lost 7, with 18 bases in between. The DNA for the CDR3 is TGTGCCAGCAGCCAAAGTGCTCTAGTCCGTGGGGAGCAGTACTTC. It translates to CASSQSALVRGEQYF.

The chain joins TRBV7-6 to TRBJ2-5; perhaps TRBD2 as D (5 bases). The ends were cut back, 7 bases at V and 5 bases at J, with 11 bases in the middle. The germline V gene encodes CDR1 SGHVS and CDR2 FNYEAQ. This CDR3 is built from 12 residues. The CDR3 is CASNRERETQYF. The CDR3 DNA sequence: TGTGCCAGCAACCGGGAACGGGAGACCCAGTACTTC.

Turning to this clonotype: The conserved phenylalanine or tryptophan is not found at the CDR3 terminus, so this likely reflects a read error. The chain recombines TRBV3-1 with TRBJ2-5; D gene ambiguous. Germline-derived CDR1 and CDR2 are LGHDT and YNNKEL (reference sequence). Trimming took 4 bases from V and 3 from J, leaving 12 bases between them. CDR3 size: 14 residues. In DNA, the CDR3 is TGTGCCAGCAGCCCCGGGTTAGCCAAAGAGACCCAGTACCTC. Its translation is CASSPGLAKETQYL.

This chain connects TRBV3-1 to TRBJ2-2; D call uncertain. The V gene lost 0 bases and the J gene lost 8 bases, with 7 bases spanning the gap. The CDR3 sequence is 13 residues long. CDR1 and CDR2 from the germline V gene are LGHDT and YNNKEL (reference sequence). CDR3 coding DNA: TGTGCCAGCAGCCAAGATTCTAGAGGGGAGCTGTTTTTT. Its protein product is CASSQDSRGELFF.